This is a list of T cell receptor beta chains from one sample in a study of blood T cell repertoires in COVID-19. Assay used: immunoSEQ multiplex PCR; TCRdb lists only in-frame clones, some missing. Here the sample spans over 200,000 clones, around nine tenths being singletons. The sample taken for sequencing was peripheral blood. Receptors originate from a woman between 55 and 75 years old with acute or convalescent COVID-19. Each CDR3 is given with its conserved first and last residue. D genes are given only for firm matches. Clone size is not always given. Where it is, it says once, few, many or a class for expanded clones.

J gene: TRBJ2-7; clone size: .; D gene: .; V gene: TRBV6-5; CDR3 DNA: TGTGCCAGCAGGCGGGGTCCCTACGAGCAGTACTTC; CDR3 protein: CASRRGPYEQYF
J gene: TRBJ2-7; clone size: once; D gene: TRBD2; V gene: TRBV18; CDR3 DNA: TGTGCCAGCTCACCTTCGCTAGCGGGAGGTAGTTACGAGCAGTACTTC; CDR3 protein: CASSPSLAGGSYEQYF
J gene: TRBJ2-2; clone size: .; D gene: .; V gene: TRBV4-2; CDR3 DNA: TGTGCCAGCAGCCAAGATTTAGGGGACACCGGGGAGCTGTTTTTT; CDR3 protein: CASSQDLGDTGELFF
J gene: TRBJ2-7; clone size: .; D gene: TRBD1; V gene: TRBV5-1; CDR3 DNA: TGCGCCAGCAGCGACCCGGGGACAGGGAAAATCCACGAGCAGTACTTC; CDR3 protein: CASSDPGTGKIHEQYF
J gene: TRBJ1-1; clone size: .; D gene: .; V gene: TRBV5-1; CDR3 DNA: TGCGCCAGCAGCTTGGTATCCTTAGTAAACACTGAAGCTTTCTTT; CDR3 protein: CASSLVSLVNTEAFF
J gene: TRBJ1-4; clone size: .; D gene: TRBD1; V gene: TRBV5-1; CDR3 DNA: TGCGCCAGCAGCTTGGCTGACAGGGGCGCAACTAATGAAAAACTGTTTTTT; CDR3 protein: CASSLADRGATNEKLFF
J gene: TRBJ2-7; clone size: .; D gene: TRBD2; V gene: TRBV5-4; CDR3 DNA: TGTGCCAGCAGTTCGACCGGGACTAGTGCCTACGAGCAGTACTTC; CDR3 protein: CASSSTGTSAYEQYF
J gene: TRBJ2-6; clone size: .; D gene: .; V gene: TRBV30; CDR3 DNA: TGTGCCTGGAGTGTACCTCACAGAAACTCTGGGGCCAACGTCCTGACTTTC; CDR3 protein: CAWSVPHRNSGANVLTF
J gene: TRBJ1-3; clone size: .; D gene: .; V gene: TRBV29-1; CDR3 DNA: TGCAGCGTAACAGGGTTAAGTGGAAACACCATATATTTT; CDR3 protein: CSVTGLSGNTIYF
J gene: TRBJ1-1; clone size: once; D gene: .; V gene: TRBV10-1; CDR3 DNA: TGCGCCAGCAGTTATTCCACTGAAGCTTTCTTT; CDR3 protein: CASSYSTEAFF
J gene: TRBJ2-3; clone size: .; D gene: TRBD2; V gene: TRBV28; CDR3 DNA: TGTGCCAGCAGTTTTTCAAGCGGGGGGCCAGATACGCAGTATTTT; CDR3 protein: CASSFSSGGPDTQYF
J gene: TRBJ1-5; clone size: .; D gene: .; V gene: TRBV10-3; CDR3 DNA: TGTGCCATCAGGGCCCCGGGGATCAATCAGCCCCAGCATTTT; CDR3 protein: CAIRAPGINQPQHF
J gene: TRBJ2-2; clone size: .; D gene: .; V gene: TRBV29-1; CDR3 DNA: TGCAGCGTTGACCCGGGACGGCGGGGCACCGGGGAGCTGTTTTTT; CDR3 protein: CSVDPGRRGTGELFF
J gene: TRBJ2-5; clone size: .; D gene: .; V gene: TRBV19; CDR3 DNA: TGTGCCAGTAGTATAGGGTCTAGGAAGGAGACCCAGTACTTC; CDR3 protein: CASSIGSRKETQYF
J gene: TRBJ1-1; clone size: .; D gene: TRBD1; V gene: TRBV7-6; CDR3 DNA: TGTGCCAGCAGTCACAGGGGGGCCACTGAAGCTTTCTTT; CDR3 protein: CASSHRGATEAFF
J gene: TRBJ1-5; clone size: .; D gene: TRBD1; V gene: TRBV10-3; CDR3 DNA: TGTGCCATCAGTCAAGCGACAGGGGTGGGACAGCCCCAGCATTTT; CDR3 protein: CAISQATGVGQPQHF
J gene: TRBJ2-7; clone size: .; D gene: .; V gene: TRBV19; CDR3 DNA: TGTGCCAGTAGTATGATCGGTTCTCCTCAACCCTACGAGCAGTACTTC; CDR3 protein: CASSMIGSPQPYEQYF
J gene: TRBJ2-2; clone size: few; D gene: TRBD2; V gene: TRBV7-2; CDR3 DNA: TGTGCCAGCAGCCCCGGGACTACCGATAACACCGGGGAGCTGTTTTTT; CDR3 protein: CASSPGTTDNTGELFF
J gene: TRBJ2-2; clone size: .; D gene: TRBD1; V gene: TRBV4-1; CDR3 DNA: TGCGCCAGCAGCCAATGGACAGGGGTTAACGGGGAGCTGTTTTTT; CDR3 protein: CASSQWTGVNGELFF
J gene: TRBJ2-1; clone size: .; D gene: .; V gene: TRBV3-1/TRBV3-2; CDR3 DNA: TGTGCCAGCGCGGAGCGGGCCTCCTCTGAGCAGTTCTTC; CDR3 protein: CASAERASSEQFF
J gene: TRBJ1-1; clone size: .; D gene: .; V gene: TRBV19; CDR3 DNA: TGTGCCAGTAGTATTGCGCATCGCTTAATGAACACTGAAGCTTTCTTT; CDR3 protein: CASSIAHRLMNTEAFF
J gene: TRBJ1-1; clone size: few; D gene: .; V gene: TRBV19; CDR3 DNA: TGTGCCAGTGGCTATCAGGGGTTGAACACTGAAGCTTTCTTT; CDR3 protein: CASGYQGLNTEAFF
J gene: TRBJ2-7; clone size: .; D gene: .; V gene: TRBV29-1; CDR3 DNA: TGCAGCGTTGAGGTCGGACGGGGGGCCACTTACGAGCAGTACTTC; CDR3 protein: CSVEVGRGATYEQYF
J gene: TRBJ2-7; clone size: .; D gene: TRBD1; V gene: TRBV5-1; CDR3 DNA: TGCGCCAGCAGGACCGGGACAGGGGCCCCTTGGGAGCAGTACTTC; CDR3 protein: CASRTGTGAPWEQYF